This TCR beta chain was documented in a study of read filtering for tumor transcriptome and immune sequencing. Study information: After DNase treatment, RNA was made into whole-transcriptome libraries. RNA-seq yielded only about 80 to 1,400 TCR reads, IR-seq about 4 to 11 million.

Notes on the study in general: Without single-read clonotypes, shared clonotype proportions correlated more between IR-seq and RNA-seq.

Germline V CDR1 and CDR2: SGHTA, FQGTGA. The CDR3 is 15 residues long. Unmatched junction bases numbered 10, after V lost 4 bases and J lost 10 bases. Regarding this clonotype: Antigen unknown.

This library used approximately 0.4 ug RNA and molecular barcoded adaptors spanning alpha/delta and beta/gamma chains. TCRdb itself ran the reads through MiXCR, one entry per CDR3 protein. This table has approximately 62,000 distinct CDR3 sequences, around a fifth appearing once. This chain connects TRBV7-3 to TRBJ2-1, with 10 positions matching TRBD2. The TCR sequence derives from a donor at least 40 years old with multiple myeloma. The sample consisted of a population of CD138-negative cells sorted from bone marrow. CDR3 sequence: CASSYKAGGLGEQFF. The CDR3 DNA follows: TGTGCCAGCAGCTACAAAGCGGGAGGGTTGGGAGAGCAGTTCTTC.